This TCR beta chain was captured by sequencing in a study of T cell responses to AZD1222 COVID-19 vaccine. Study outcomes and limitations: Most donors were white British, females outnumbered males, and clonal diversity was possibly underestimated.

Assay used: immunoSEQ multiplex PCR; TCRdb lists only in-frame clones, some missing. The table shows 90,000 to 120,000 clones, with roughly 90% occurring only once. The V gene lost 2 bases and the J gene lost 7 bases, with 15 bases spanning the gap. The V gene's germline CDR1 is SGHTA and CDR2 FQGNSA. CDR3 length: 14 amino acids. Concerning this clone itself: Its antigen is unknown.

The rearrangement uses TRBV7-2 and TRBJ2-7, with a tentative D call TRBD2 (6 bases). The sample consisted of peripheral blood, taken 28 days after the second AZD1222 dose. The TCR sequence derives from an adult who received the AZD1222 COVID-19 vaccine. Here the CDR3 reads CASSLRSGDGEQYF. In nucleotides, the CDR3 is TGTGCCAGCAGCTTAAGATCGGGGGACGGGGAGCAGTACTTC.